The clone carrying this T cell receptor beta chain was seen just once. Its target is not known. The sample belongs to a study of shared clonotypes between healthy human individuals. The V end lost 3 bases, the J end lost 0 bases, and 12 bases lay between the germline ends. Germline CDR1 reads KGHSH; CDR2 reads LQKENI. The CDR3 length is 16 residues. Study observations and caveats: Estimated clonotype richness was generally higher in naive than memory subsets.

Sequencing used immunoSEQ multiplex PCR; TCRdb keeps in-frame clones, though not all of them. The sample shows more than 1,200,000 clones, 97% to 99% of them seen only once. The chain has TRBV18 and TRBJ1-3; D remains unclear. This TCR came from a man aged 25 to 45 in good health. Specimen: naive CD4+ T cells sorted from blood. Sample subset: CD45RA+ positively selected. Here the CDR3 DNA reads TGTGCCAGCTCACCCCCCGGGAGACCCTCTGGAAACACCATATATTTT. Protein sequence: CASSPPGRPSGNTIYF. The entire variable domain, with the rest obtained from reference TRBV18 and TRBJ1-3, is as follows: NAGVMQNPRHLVRRRGQEARLRCSPMKGHSHVYWYRQLPEEGLKFMVYLQKENIIDESGMPKERFSAEFPKEGPSILRIQQVVRGDSAAYFCASSPPGRPSGNTIYFGEGSWLTVV.